These 13 T cell receptor beta chains share one sample of origin, sequenced in a study of CD8+ T cells in alopecia areata (dated by TCRdb to 2016 to 2019). The meaning of the sample's time point label: around 22 weeks on oral tofacitinib. This specimen's treatment or condition label, per the study, means: oral pan-JAK inhibitor, 5-10 mg twice daily. Libraries were made using the immunoSEQ multiplex PCR assay. To provide template for TCR sequencing, every sample had RNA extracted and reverse transcribed into cDNA. This is the immuneACCESS table as TCRdb keeps it, with only in-frame sequences that have V and J called. A part of the clones is gone; compared with another copy, unresolved V genes explain less than half, and the rest is unexplained. Within this sample are around 99,000 clones, with roughly 84% of them counted one time only. The ten largest account for around 25% of the sample. This specimen consisted of CD8+ T cells sorted from blood, obtained at week 24, from a patient treated with tofacitinib. All receptors come from a human donor with alopecia areata.

The chain is built from TRBV19 and TRBJ2-1; D is unclear. Per the germline V gene, CDR1 is LNHDA and CDR2 is SQIVND (reference sequence). The CDR3 has 13 residues. Deletions cut 7 bases from V and 0 bases from J, with 7 bases between. Written as DNA, the CDR3 is TGTGCCAGTACTCCGAGCTCCTACAATGAGCAGTTCTTC. It encodes CASTPSSYNEQFF.

In this sample, this clone turned up once. The chain joins TRBV5-6 to TRBJ1-2; TRBD1 matches 8 bases. There are 16 residues in the CDR3. Per the germline V gene, CDR1 is SGHDT and CDR2 is YYEEEE. The ends lost 4 bases at V and 4 bases at J; junction bases unmatched: 12. The CDR3, as DNA: TGTGCCAGCAGCCCCGGGACAGGCAGCTTGGGCTATGGCTACACCTTC. This encodes CASSPGTGSLGYGYTF.

The V gene is TRBV6-5, the J gene TRBJ1-2; a possible D gene is TRBD1 (5 bases). The germline V gene has CDR1 MNHEY and CDR2 SVGAGI. Trimming left V 11 bases short and J 8 bases short, with 21 bases between. There are 13 residues in the CDR3. CDR3 nucleotide sequence: TGTGCCGCCCGGCTGGGGGACGCTCGAGGCTACACCTTC. This sequence encodes CAARLGDARGYTF.

The chain recombines TRBV4-3 with TRBJ2-2; TRBD1 matches at 9 bases. V shed 2 bases and J 2 bases; nucleotides not matched to a gene: 3. The germline CDR1 and CDR2 sequences are LGHNA and YSLEER. The CDR3 has 16 residues. Written as DNA, the CDR3 is TGCGCCAGCAGCCAACGGGACAGGGAAAACACCGGGGAGCTGTTTTTT. Residues: CASSQRDRENTGELFF.

In this sample, this clone turned up many times. J is TRBJ2-2 and V is TRBV6-6; D ambiguous. Trimming removed 10 bases from V and 2 bases from J, with 5 bases in between. This CDR3 contains 11 residues. Looked up from germline, CDR1 is MNHNY and CDR2 is SVGAGI (reference sequence). CDR3: CAIFNTGELFF. Written as DNA, the CDR3 is TGTGCCATCTTTAACACCGGGGAGCTGTTTTTT.

The genes are TRBV13 and TRBJ1-2; a possible D gene is TRBD1 (6 bases). This CDR3 contains 16 residues. The germline V and J ends were trimmed by 5 bases and 4 bases, with 20 bases remaining between them. Germline lookup yields CDR1 PRHDT and CDR2 FYEKMQ (reference sequence). The chain's CDR3 is CASSPKGDGGFYGYTF. In nucleotides, the CDR3 is TGTGCCAGCAGCCCTAAGGGGGACGGAGGATTCTATGGCTACACCTTC.

The CDR3 loop is CASSFRQGVEQYF. The CDR3 DNA sequence: TGTGCCAGCAGCTTTCGACAGGGGGTAGAGCAGTACTTC. The chain combines TRBV5-6 with TRBJ2-7; the match to TRBD1 covers 9 bases. The junction had 4 bases not matched to a gene; V was cut back by 2 bases and J by 7 bases. Germline V lookup: CDR1 SGHDT, CDR2 YYEEEE. CDR3 length: 13 amino acids.

This chain uses TRBV2 with TRBJ1-6; 7 positions match TRBD1. The germline V gene has CDR1 SNHLY and CDR2 FYNNEI. There are 14 residues in the CDR3. V shed 6 bases and J 9 bases; nucleotides not matched to a gene: 8. The CDR3 here is CASRKTGFASPLHF. The CDR3, as DNA: TGTGCCAGCAGAAAGACAGGGTTTGCTTCACCCCTCCACTTT.

The chain links TRBV7-9 to TRBJ2-7; maybe TRBD1 (6 bases). The CDR3 length is 14 residues. Germline values: CDR1 SEHNR, CDR2 FQNEAQ (reference sequence). Trimming pared 5 bases from V and 2 bases from J, leaving 13 bases between. The CDR3: CASSQQGRTYEQYF. The CDR3 DNA reads as TGTGCCAGCAGCCAGCAGGGGAGAACCTACGAGCAGTACTTC.

CDR3 in DNA: TGCAGTGCCCCCCGAGGCGGAGAAGCTTTCTTT. This encodes CSAPRGGEAFF. This chain connects TRBV20-1 to TRBJ1-1, with D hard to call. Germline V lookup: CDR1 DFQATT, CDR2 SNEGSKA (reference sequence). CDR3 length: 11 amino acids. V was cut by 6 bases and J by 8 bases, with 13 bases left in between.

The J gene is TRBJ2-5, the V gene TRBV7-8, with D tentatively TRBD1 (6 bases). Germline CDR1 reads SGHVS; CDR2 reads FQNEAQ. The CDR3 consists of 15 residues. V gave up 1 base and J gave up 3 bases, with 12 bases separating them. The CDR3 here is CASSLVSKGEETQYF. The CDR3, as DNA: TGTGCCAGCAGCTTAGTTTCCAAGGGGGAAGAGACCCAGTACTTC.

V is TRBV29-1 and J is TRBJ2-7; 8 bases fit TRBD1. V shed 5 bases, J shed 8 bases, and the junction held 11 bases outside the gene matches. CDR1 is SQVTM, CDR2 ANQGSEA, per germline. This CDR3 contains 13 residues. DNA of the CDR3: TGCAGCGTTACTAAGCTGGACAGGGTGCAGCAGTACTTC. Its protein is CSVTKLDRVQQYF.

V is TRBV7-8 and J is TRBJ1-4; tentatively, D is TRBD1 (5 bases). This CDR3 spans 15 amino acids. Deletions cut 5 bases from V and 3 bases from J, with 13 bases between. Germline CDR1 is SGHVS and CDR2 is FQNEAQ. CDR3 residues: CASSLGARPNEKLFF. The CDR3 DNA follows: TGTGCCAGCAGCCTCGGGGCTAGGCCTAATGAAAAACTGTTTTTT. The full variable domain, its missing parts supplied by reference TRBV7-8 and TRBJ1-4, is GAGVSQSPRYKVAKRGQDVALRCDPISGHVSLFWYQQALGQGPEFLTYFQNEAQLDKSGLPSDRFFAERPEGSVSTLKIQRTQQEDSAVYLCASSLGARPNEKLFFGSGTQLSVL.